The clone carrying this T cell receptor beta chain came up a few times. Its antigen is not identified. The data stem from a study of blood T cells in healthy people across ages. Study results and caveats: More naive CD4+ cells and higher diversity marked long-lived donors relative to aged donors. PBMCs were not sorted, which prevented a conclusive comparison of naive versus antigen-experienced cells.

V lost 3 bases, J lost 4 bases, and 16 bases lay in between. The CDR3 totals 15 residues. Germline CDR1 is MNHNS and CDR2 is SASEGT. Caucasian, healthy and from Russia, the donors were aged between 6 and 90. Then a second PCR, running about 7 to 11 cycles, was carried out with a sample-barcoded 5' primer and a J-beta primer mix. Every cDNA molecule bore a tag from a template-switch adaptor containing 12 random nucleotides. MiXCR was run by TCRdb on the 5' RACE reads, yielding one entry per CDR3 protein. The table includes 700,000 or so distinct CDR3 sequences, 20% to 25% detected once. The clonotype comes from a man aged 70-80 years in good health. V is TRBV6-1 and J is TRBJ2-7; D unclear. The sequenced sample was blood. This CDR3 reads CASSDERTVLYEQYV. Here the CDR3 DNA reads TGTGCCAGCAGTGACGAGAGGACGGTATTGTACGAGCAGTACGTC.